This T cell receptor beta chain was captured by sequencing in a study of blood T cells in healthy people across ages (dated by TCRdb to the mid-2010s). For the wider study: In model experiments, roughly one uniquely barcoded TCR beta cDNA molecule per two T cells was captured by template switching. To track age-related changes in TCR beta repertoire diversity, the study relied on deep sequencing normalized with unique cDNA molecular identifiers. Donors were grouped into four age groups: young (average roughly 15 years), middle-aged (around 39), aged (around 56) and long-lived (about 82). To avoid experimental bias, donors of different ages were randomly spread across the sequencing lanes. The study analyzed two additional independent replicas of 1 million unique cDNA reads from the same blood draw for two donors, one aged 18 to 30 and one aged 80 or older.

Systemically healthy Caucasian individuals from Russia, over 30 in total and aged about 6 to 95 years, were included as donors. Each donor gave approximately 9.3 milliliters of peripheral blood, collected into EDTA-treated Vacutainer tubes. Ficoll-Paque density-gradient centrifugation was used to isolate PBMCs, with at least 6.5 million per sample. Total RNA was extracted from PBMCs with Trizol reagent, with at least 6 micrograms obtained per sample. For every donor, an aliquot of PBMCs went through flow cytometry to measure the percentages of naive CD45RAhigh/CD27high T cells. As to this clonotype: The target of this receptor is not known. No much larger clone exists at a distance of one base, and base qualities are not known.

The paper as a whole reports these results and caveats: Observed TCR beta diversity correlated strongly with the percentage of naive T cells measured by flow cytometry. Estimates of total diversity from one million sequenced T cells were regarded as lower bounds and underestimates. As age increased, observed TCR beta diversity per million T cells dropped in a roughly linear way, and a significant reduction was already evident by age around 41. Donor CMV infection status was unknown, potentially confounding age-related changes in expanded clonotypes. Compared with the aged group, the long-lived group had more naive CD4+ T cells, fewer expanded clones and increased TCR diversity, a pattern suggesting age selection. Bulk unsorted PBMC profiling prevented conclusive comparison of naive and antigen-experienced compartments.

Based on the germline V gene (reference sequence), the CDR1 and CDR2 sequences are DFQATT and SNEGSKA. Measured from the cysteine to the phenylalanine, the CDR3 is 15 residues long. CDR3 DNA is the only sequence kept; it has 45 bases, read in frame from the first base. Relative to germline, V is 0 bases shorter and J is 13 bases shorter, with 22 bases between their ends. The library was prepared using 5' RACE. The sample was run on an Illumina HiSeq 2500. A second roughly 7 to 12 cycle PCR used a sample-barcoded 5' primer and a J-beta primer mix. Each TCR beta cDNA molecule received a unique molecular identifier from a template-switch 5' adaptor carrying 12 random nucleotides. At least 2.5 million CDR3-containing paired-end reads were obtained from each sample. First-strand cDNA was synthesized from all RNA with the Mint cDNA synthesis kit, primed by a TRBC-specific oligonucleotide. All cDNA was treated with uracil-DNA glycosylase and then went through a first 18-cycle PCR with the universal primers M1SS and BC2_uni_R. The authors' pipeline ran thus. For normalization, 1 million high-quality reads, each with a distinct molecular identifier, were randomly selected from each sample. Reads with shared molecular identifiers were discarded instead of being binned into consensus sequences. MiTCR, set to a Q25 quality threshold and the strictest error-elimination algorithm, was used for CDR3 identification, clonotype clustering and error correction. A nonparametric unseen species model with Euler transformation was used to estimate lower-bound total TCR beta diversity. TCRdb cleaned the public reads at Q25 with fastp, built clones with MiXCR and kept in-frame beta chains. Duplicate CDR3 protein sequences are folded into a single record with the most common DNA and genes. TCRdb's processing, not the authors', yielded these V and J calls. This sample lists fewer than 1.5 million distinct CDR3 sequences; approximately 40% were detected once. The top ten clonotypes cover approximately 7.9% of the sample.

The chain joins TRBV20-1 to TRBJ2-4; the D gene is perhaps TRBD2, on 6 matching bases. This TCR was recovered from a woman under 30 in good health. Material for sequencing was blood. The DNA sequence is given as TGCAGTGCTAGAGAGGCGGGACCGAGTCCTGGGGAGCAGTACTTC. This codes for CSAREAGPSPGEQYF.